This T cell receptor beta chain appears in the sequencing data of a study of blood T cells in healthy people across ages. Notes on the study in general: As age increased, TCR beta diversity per million T cells fell in a roughly linear fashion.

Through a sample-barcoded 5' primer and a J-beta primer mix, a second PCR was run for 7 to 11 cycles. TCRdb fed the 5' RACE reads into MiXCR, producing one record per CDR3 protein. The table shows some 1,800,000 distinct CDR3 sequences, with about two fifths occurring only once. For this clonotype: Its antigen remains unknown.

The TCR originated in a human donor in good health. Sequenced material: blood.

The CDR3 nucleotides are TGTGCCAGCAGCCCCAGGGTCCAAAACGAGCAGTACTTC. Encoded protein: CASSPRVQNEQYF. The chain is built from TRBV2 and TRBJ2-7; D perhaps matches TRBD1 (5 bases). CDR1 and CDR2 from the germline V gene are SNHLY and FYNNEI. V was cut by 6 bases and J by 5 bases, with 14 bases left in between. The CDR3 sequence is 13 residues long.